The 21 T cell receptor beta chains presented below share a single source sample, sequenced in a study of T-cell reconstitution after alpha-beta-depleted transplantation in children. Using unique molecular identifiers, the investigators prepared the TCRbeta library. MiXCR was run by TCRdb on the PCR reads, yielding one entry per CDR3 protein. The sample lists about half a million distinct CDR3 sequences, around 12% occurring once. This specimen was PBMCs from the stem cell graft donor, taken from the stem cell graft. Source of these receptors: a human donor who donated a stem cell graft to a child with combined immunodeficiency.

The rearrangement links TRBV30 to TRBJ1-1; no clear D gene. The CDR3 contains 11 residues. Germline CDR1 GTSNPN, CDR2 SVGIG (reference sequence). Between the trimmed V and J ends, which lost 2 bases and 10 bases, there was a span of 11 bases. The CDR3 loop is CAWSLNPRAFF. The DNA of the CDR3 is TGTGCCTGGAGTTTGAATCCACGAGCTTTCTTT.

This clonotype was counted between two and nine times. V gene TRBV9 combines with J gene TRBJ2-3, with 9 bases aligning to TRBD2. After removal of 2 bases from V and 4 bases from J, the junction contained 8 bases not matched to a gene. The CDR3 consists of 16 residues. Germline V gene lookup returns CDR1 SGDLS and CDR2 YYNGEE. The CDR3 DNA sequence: TGTGCCAGCAGCGTTATGGCGGGAGGGGGAGCAGATACGCAGTATTTT. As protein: CASSVMAGGGADTQYF.

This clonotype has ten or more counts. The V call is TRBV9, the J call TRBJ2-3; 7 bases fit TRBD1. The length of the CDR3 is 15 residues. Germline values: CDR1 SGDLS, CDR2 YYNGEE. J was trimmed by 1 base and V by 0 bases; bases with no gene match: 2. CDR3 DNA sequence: TGTGCCAGCAGCGTAGGGACAGGTGGCACAGATACGCAGTATTTT. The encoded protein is CASSVGTGGTDTQYF. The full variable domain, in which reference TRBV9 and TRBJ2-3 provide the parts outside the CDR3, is DSGVTQTPKHLITATGQRVTLRCSPRSGDLSVYWYQQSLDQGLQFLIQYYNGEERAKGNILERFSAQQFPDLHSELNLSSLELGDSALYFCASSVGTGGTDTQYFGPGTRLTVL.

DNA for the CDR3: TGCGCCAGCAGCCCTGACCTGGGGGGGGTTAAGGAAAAACTGTTTTTT. Its protein product is CASSPDLGGVKEKLFF. The rearrangement links TRBV5-1 to TRBJ1-4, with D possibly matching TRBD1 (5 bases). The CDR3 length is 16 residues. The germline V gene has CDR1 SGHRS and CDR2 YFSETQ. Trimming cost V 4 bases and J 8 bases, with 21 bases left between them.

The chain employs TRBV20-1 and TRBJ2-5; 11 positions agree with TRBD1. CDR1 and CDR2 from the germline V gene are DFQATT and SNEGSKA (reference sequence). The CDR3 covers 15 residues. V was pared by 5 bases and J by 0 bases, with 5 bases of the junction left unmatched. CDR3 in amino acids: CSASGDRGYQETQYF. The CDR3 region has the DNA TGCAGTGCTTCCGGGGACAGGGGGTACCAAGAGACCCAGTACTTC.

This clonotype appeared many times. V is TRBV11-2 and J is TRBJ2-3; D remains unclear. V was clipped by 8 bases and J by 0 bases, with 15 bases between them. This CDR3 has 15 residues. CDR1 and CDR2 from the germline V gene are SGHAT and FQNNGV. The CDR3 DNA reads TGTGCCAGCCCCTCGCCCGAAACGAGCACAGATACGCAGTATTTT. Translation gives CASPSPETSTDTQYF.

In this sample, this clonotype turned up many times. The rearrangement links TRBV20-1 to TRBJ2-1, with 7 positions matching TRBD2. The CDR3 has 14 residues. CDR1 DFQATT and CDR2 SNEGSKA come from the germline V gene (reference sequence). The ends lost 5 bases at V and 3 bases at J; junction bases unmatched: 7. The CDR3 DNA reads TGCAGTGCTTCGAGCCCGGGAGGCTACAATGAGCAGTTCTTC. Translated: CSASSPGGYNEQFF.

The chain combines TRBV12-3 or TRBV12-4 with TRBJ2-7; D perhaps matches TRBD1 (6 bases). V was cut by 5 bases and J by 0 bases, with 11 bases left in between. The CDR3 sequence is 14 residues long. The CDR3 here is CASSTGHLSYEQYF. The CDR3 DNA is TGTGCCAGCAGTACGGGACACCTCTCCTACGAGCAGTACTTC.

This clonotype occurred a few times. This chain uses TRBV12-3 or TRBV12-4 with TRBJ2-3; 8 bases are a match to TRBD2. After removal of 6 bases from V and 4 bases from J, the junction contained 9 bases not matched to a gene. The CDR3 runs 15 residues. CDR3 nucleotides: TGTGCCAGCAGACCGGGGGTAGCGGGGTCAGATACGCAGTATTTT. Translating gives CASRPGVAGSDTQYF.

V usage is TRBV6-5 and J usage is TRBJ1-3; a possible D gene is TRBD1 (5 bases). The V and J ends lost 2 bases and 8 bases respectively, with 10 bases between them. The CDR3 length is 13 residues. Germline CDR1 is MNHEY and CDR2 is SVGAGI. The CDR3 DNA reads TGTGCCAGCAGTTACCAGGGTGTGGACACCATATATTTT. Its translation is CASSYQGVDTIYF.

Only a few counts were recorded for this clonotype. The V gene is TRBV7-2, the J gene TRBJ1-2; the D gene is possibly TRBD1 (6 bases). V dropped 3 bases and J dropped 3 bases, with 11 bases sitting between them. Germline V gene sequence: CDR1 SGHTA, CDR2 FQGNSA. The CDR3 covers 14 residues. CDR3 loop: CASSFAGVDYGYTF. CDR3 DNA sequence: TGTGCCAGCAGCTTTGCAGGGGTCGACTATGGCTACACCTTC.

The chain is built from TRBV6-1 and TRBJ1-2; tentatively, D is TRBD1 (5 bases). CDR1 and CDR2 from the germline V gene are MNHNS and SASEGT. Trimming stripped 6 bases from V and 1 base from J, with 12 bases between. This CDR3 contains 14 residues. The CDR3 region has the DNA TGTGCCAGCAGCTCTGGGGCCATTAACTATGGCTACACCTTC. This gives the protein CASSSGAINYGYTF.

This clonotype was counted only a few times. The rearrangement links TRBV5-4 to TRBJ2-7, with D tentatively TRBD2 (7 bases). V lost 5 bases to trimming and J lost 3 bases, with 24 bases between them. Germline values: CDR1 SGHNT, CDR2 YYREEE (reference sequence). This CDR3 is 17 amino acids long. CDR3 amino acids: CASRRGLPGRGDYEQYF. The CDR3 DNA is TGTGCCAGCAGACGTGGATTGCCGGGGAGGGGGGACTACGAGCAGTACTTC. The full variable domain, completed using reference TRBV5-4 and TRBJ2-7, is ETGVTQSPTHLIKTRGQQVTLRCSSQSGHNTVSWYQQALGQGPQFIFQYYREEENGRGNFPPRFSGLQFPNYSSELNVNALELDDSALYLCASRRGLPGRGDYEQYFGPGTRLTVT.

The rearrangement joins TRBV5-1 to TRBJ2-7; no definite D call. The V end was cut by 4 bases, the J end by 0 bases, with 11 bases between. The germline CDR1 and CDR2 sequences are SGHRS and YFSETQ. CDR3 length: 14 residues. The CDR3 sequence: CASSLGIVSYEQYF. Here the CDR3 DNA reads TGCGCCAGCAGCCTGGGGATCGTCTCCTACGAGCAGTACTTC.

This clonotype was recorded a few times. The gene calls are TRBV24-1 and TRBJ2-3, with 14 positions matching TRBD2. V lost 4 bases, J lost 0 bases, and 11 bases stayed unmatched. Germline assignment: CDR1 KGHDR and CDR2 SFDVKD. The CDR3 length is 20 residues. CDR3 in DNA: TGTGCCACCAGTGAGCTTCCCGGGACTAGCGGGAGACCAAGCACAGATACGCAGTATTTT. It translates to CATSELPGTSGRPSTDTQYF.

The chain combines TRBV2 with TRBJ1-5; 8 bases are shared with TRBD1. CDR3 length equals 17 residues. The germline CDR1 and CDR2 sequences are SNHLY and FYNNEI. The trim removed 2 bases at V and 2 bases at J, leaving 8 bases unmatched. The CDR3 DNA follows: TGTGCCAGCAGTGAAACCGGGACAGGAAGAGGCAATCAGCCCCAGCATTTT. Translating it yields CASSETGTGRGNQPQHF.

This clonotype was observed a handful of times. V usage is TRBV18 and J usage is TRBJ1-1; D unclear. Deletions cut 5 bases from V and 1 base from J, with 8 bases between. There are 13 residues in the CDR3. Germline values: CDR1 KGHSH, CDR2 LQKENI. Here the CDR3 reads CASSSNPNTEAFF. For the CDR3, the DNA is TGTGCCAGCTCATCTAATCCGAACACTGAAGCTTTCTTT.

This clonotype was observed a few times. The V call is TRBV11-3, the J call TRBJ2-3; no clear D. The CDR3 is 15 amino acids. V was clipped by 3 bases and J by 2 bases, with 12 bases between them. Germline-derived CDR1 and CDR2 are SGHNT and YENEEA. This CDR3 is CASSFGRLNTDTQYF. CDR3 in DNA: TGTGCCAGCAGCTTCGGTAGGCTGAACACAGATACGCAGTATTTT.

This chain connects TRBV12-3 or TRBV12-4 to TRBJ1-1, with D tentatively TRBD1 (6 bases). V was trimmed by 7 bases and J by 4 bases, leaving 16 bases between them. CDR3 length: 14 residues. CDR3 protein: CASTSQGLATEAFF. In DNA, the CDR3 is TGTGCCAGCACCTCGCAGGGGCTTGCCACTGAAGCTTTCTTT.

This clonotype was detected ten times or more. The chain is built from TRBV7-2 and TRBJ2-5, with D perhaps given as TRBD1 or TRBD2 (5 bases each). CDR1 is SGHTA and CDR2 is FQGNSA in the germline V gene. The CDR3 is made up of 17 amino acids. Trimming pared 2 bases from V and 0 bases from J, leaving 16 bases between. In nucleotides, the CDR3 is TGTGCCAGCAGCTTAACTATGGGGGACCAGTACCAAGAGACCCAGTACTTC. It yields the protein CASSLTMGDQYQETQYF.

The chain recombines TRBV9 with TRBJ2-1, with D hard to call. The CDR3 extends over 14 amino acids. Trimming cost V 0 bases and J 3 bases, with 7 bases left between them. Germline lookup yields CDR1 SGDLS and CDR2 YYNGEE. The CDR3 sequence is CASSVDSYYNEQFF. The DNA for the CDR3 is TGTGCCAGCAGCGTAGATTCGTACTACAATGAGCAGTTCTTC.